This T cell receptor (beta chain) stems from a study of blood T cell repertoires in COVID-19 (dated by TCRdb to about 2020). Concerning the study at large: Collaborator samples came from the United States, Italy and Spain and covered acute and convalescent phases of COVID-19. Subjects who had been exposed to COVID-19, were actively infected with it, or had recovered from it provided the deeply sampled blood TCRbeta repertoires that made up the dataset. The repertoires were released in a freely available public database meant as a resource for research on the immune response to SARS-CoV-2. Where HLA class I and class II types were available, the types were taken from metadata supplied by the sample provider, not from assay-based typing. The prospective study material was composed of cDNA or gDNA derived from T cells, B-cell-depleted T cells, or PBMCs. The samples were drawn from two sources: the first 160 participants of the ongoing ImmuneRACE study, and 1,000 to 1,500 subjects contributed by 6 global collaborators. The sample metadata nearly always contained a de-identified subject ID, COVID-19 status, age in years and sex. Overall study results and their limits: How much clinical and demographic metadata was included differed by source and by participant, and the metadata was provided uncurated.

Whole blood was collected in K2EDTA tubes by collaborating institutions according to the institutions' own protocols. For TCRbeta analysis, collaborators shipped samples as frozen whole blood, isolated PBMCs, or DNA extracted from either of those sample types. With respect to this clone: No cognate antigen has been identified for it. A junction end diverges from the germline sequence, so it may reflect a read error.

TCRbeta CDR3 regions were amplified from genomic DNA using the immunoSEQ Assay, a bias-controlled multiplex PCR. On the study's bioinformatics: The number of nucleated cells in each sample was estimated by amplification of reference gene primers within the assay. To quantify the absolute abundance of each unique TCRbeta CDR3 rearrangement, sequence reads were collapsed and filtered. For each sample, productive Simpson clonality was calculated by taking the square root of Simpson's diversity index across productive rearrangements. In TCRdb, the immuneACCESS table is reduced to in-frame sequences with V and J assigned. These tables do not hold every clone; where another copy was compared, an unresolved V gene accounts for under half, and the others remain unexplained. V, J and clone size are taken as reported in that table, and D and trimming were inferred from the DNA itself. The sample profile shows about 140,000 clones; 75% to 80% of them were found once. More than 8.5% of the sample comes from the top ten.

The CDR1 and CDR2 encoded by the germline V gene are SGHTA and FQGNSA. The CDR3, from cysteine to phenylalanine, totals 15 residues. The kept DNA is CDR3 alone, 45 bases in frame from the first base. This clonotype originated in a woman aged 45-65 years with active or convalescent COVID-19. The V gene is TRBV7-2 and the J gene is TRBJ1-6, with the D gene uncertain. The material sequenced was peripheral blood. The CDR3 region: CASTLHSSYNSPLHF. The sequenced DNA: TGTGCCAGCACCTTACACAGCTCCTATAATTCACCCCTCCACTTT.